This T cell receptor (beta chain) was recorded in a study of T cells after yellow fever vaccination. This clonotype was seen just once. TCRdb reanalysed the 5' RACE reads using MiXCR and keeps one entry per CDR3 protein. The sample gives under 550,000 distinct CDR3 sequences, around a fifth of which show up once; less than 20% is in the top ten. V gave up 4 bases and J gave up 1 base; unmatched junction bases: 16. Germline CDR1 MGHRA, CDR2 YSYEKL. This CDR3 comprises 19 residues. Sequences were derived from PBMCs, sampled 21 days after the first yellow fever vaccination. The chain employs TRBV4-1 and TRBJ2-3; the match to TRBD2 covers 8 bases. This sequence originates from a man between 18 and 35 years old who received the YFV17D yellow fever vaccine. CDR3 residues: CASSRLLYVAGGRTDTQYF. The CDR3 DNA reads as TGCGCCAGCAGCCGACTACTTTACGTCGCGGGGGGACGCACAGATACGCAGTATTTT.